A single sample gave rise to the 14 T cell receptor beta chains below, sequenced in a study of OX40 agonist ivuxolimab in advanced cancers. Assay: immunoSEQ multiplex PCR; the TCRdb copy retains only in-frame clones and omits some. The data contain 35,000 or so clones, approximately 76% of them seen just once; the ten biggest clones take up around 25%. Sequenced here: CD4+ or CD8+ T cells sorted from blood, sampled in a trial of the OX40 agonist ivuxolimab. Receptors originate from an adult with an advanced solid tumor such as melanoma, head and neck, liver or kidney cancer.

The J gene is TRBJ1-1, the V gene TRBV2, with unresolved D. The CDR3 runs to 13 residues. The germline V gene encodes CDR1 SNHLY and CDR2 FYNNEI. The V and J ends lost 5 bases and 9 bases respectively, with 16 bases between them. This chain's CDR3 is CASSPYQLKKAFF. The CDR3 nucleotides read TGTGCCAGCAGTCCTTACCAACTGAAAAAAGCTTTCTTT.

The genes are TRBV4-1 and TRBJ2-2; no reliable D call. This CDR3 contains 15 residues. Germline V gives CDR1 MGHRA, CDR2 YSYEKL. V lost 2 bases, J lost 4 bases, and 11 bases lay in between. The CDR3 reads CASSQKDHSTGELFF. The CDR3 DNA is TGCGCCAGCAGCCAAAAAGACCATTCCACCGGGGAGCTGTTTTTT.

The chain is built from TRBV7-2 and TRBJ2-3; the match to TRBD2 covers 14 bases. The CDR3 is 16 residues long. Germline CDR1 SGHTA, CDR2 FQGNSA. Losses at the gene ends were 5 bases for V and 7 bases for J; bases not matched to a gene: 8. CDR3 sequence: CASSVETSGGAYTQYF. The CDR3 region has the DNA TGTGCCAGCAGCGTGGAGACTAGCGGGGGGGCTTATACGCAGTATTTT. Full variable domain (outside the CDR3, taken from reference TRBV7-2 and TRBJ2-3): GAGVSQSPSNKVTEKGKDVELRCDPISGHTALYWYRQSLGQGLEFLIYFQGNSAPDKSGLPSDRFSAERTGGSVSTLTIQRTQQEDSAVYLCASSVETSGGAYTQYFGPGTRLTVL.

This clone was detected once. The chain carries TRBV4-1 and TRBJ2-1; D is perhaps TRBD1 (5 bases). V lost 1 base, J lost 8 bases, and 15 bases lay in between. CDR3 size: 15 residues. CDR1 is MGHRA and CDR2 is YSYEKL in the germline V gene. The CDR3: CASSQGTPPAHEQFF. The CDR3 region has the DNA TGCGCCAGCAGCCAAGGGACACCCCCTGCCCATGAGCAGTTCTTC.

CDR3 nucleotides: TGTGCCTGGAGTCAGACAGGGGATAACGAAAAACTGTTTTTT. It codes for CAWSQTGDNEKLFF. J is TRBJ1-4 and V is TRBV30, with TRBD1 matching 8 bases. J lost 8 bases, V lost 2 bases, and 7 bases had no gene match. The germline gives CDR1 GTSNPN, CDR2 SVGIG (reference sequence). The CDR3 covers 14 residues.

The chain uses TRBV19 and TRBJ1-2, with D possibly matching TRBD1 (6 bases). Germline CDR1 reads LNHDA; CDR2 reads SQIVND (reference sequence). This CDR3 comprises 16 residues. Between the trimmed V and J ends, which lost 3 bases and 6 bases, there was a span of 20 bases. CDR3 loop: CASSIVQGRSYNGYTF. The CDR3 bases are TGTGCCAGTAGTATTGTTCAGGGGAGGTCTTATAATGGCTACACCTTC.

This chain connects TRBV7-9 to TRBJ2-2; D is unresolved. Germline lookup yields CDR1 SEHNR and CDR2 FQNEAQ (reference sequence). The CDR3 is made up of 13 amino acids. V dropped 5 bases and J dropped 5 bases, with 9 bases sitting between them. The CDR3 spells CASSQDGTGELFF. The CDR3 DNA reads TGTGCCAGCAGCCAAGACGGAACCGGGGAGCTGTTTTTT.

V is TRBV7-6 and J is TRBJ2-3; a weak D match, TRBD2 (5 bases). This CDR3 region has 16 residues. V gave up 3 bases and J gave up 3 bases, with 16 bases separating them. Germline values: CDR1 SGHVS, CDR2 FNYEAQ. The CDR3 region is CASSFAGIGETDTQYF. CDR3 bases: TGTGCCAGCAGCTTCGCCGGGATCGGGGAAACAGATACGCAGTATTTT.

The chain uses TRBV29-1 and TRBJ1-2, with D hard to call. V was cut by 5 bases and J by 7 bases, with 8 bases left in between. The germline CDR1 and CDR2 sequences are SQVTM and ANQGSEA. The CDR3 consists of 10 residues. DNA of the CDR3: TGCAGCGTTTATGGGAGTGGCTACACCTTC. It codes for CSVYGSGYTF.

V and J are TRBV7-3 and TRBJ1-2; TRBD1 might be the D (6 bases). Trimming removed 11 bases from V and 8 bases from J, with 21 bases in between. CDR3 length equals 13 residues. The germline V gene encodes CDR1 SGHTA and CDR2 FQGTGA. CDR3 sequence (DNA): TGTGCCGCCTACCGGGGGCAGGGAGGGGGCTACACCTTC. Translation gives CAAYRGQGGGYTF.

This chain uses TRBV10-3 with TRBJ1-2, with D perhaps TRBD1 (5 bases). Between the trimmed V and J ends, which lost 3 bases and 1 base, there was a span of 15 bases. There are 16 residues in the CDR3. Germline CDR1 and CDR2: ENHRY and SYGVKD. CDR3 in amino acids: CAISDRAGTGNYGYTF. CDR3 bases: TGTGCCATCAGTGACAGGGCCGGGACGGGTAACTATGGCTACACCTTC.

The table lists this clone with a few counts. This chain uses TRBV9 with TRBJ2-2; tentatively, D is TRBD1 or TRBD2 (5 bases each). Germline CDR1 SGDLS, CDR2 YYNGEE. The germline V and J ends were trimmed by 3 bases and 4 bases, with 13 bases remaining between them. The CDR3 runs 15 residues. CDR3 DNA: TGTGCCAGCAGCGCACAGGTCGCGGGCACCGGGGAGCTGTTTTTT. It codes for CASSAQVAGTGELFF.

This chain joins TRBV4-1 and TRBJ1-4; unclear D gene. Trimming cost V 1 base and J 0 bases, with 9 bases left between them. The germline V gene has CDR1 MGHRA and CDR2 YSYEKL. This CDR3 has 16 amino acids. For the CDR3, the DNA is TGCGCCAGCAGCCAAGCAACACGCCCAACTAATGAAAAACTGTTTTTT. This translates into CASSQATRPTNEKLFF.

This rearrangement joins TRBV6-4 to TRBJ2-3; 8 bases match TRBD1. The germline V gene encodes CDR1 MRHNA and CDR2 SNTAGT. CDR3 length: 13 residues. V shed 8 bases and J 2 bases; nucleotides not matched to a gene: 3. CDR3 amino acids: CASGQGHTDTQYF. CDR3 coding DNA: TGTGCCAGCGGACAGGGACACACAGATACGCAGTATTTT.